This T cell receptor (beta chain) is drawn from a study of cytomegalovirus exposure and HLA in healthy donors. Study results and caveats: The tendency of first-cohort TCR clusters to co-occur in the 90 to 150 validation repertoires was the finding of a later analysis. In vitro confirmation showed a few CMV-associated chains to be CMV antigen specific.

In regard to this clone: Its antigen is still unknown.

The protocol was immunoSEQ multiplex PCR, while the TCRdb copy is restricted to in-frame clones and leaves out a portion. The data hold roughly 60,000 clones, with 92% observed a single time. Trimming took 4 bases from V and 6 from J, leaving 10 bases between them. The CDR3 contains 13 residues. Germline V gene data show CDR1 as SGHVS and CDR2 as FNYEAQ. This chain connects TRBV7-6 to TRBJ1-5, with no clear D. The source of this sequence is a woman younger than 30 in good health and CMV-seronegative. The sequenced material came from PBMCs. DNA for the CDR3: TGTGCCAGCAGCTCAGAAAGCGGTCAGCCCCAGCATTTT. This codes for CASSSESGQPQHF.